This TCR beta chain was obtained from a study of immune heterogeneity within non-small cell lung tumors. Study findings and constraints: Clonality of local T cells correlated moderately but significantly with local tumor mutational burden (R 0.3 to 0.4). Identical dominant CDR3 beta clonotypes showed recurrence across tumor sites within a patient, and site-unique high-frequency clones were also present.

Per sample, 450 to 600 ng of bulk tumor genomic DNA was the template used. From each primary tumor, several far-apart biopsies were obtained during surgery. These patients got curative surgery after being newly diagnosed with untreated non-small cell lung cancer. Donors comprised newly diagnosed non-small cell lung cancer patients undergoing surgery with curative intent. This clonotype has only a few counts. Its antigen is not identified. A multiplex PCR containing 32 V primers and 13 J primers was used to amplify TCR beta CDR3. TCRdb independently ran MiXCR on the multiplex PCR reads; one entry per CDR3 protein. The sample yields 20,000 to 25,000 distinct CDR3 sequences, roughly 30% seen once. The TCR was taken from a middle-aged man with non-small cell lung cancer. The specimen sequenced was lung tumor tissue.

CDR3 region: CSARDRASGRRNEQFF. The CDR3 DNA follows: TGCAGTGCTAGAGATCGGGCTAGCGGGAGGCGAAATGAGCAGTTCTTC. V gene TRBV20-1 combines with J gene TRBJ2-1, with 11 bases lining up with TRBD2. Germline CDR1 DFQATT, CDR2 SNEGSKA (reference sequence). The J segment lost 7 bases and the V segment lost 0 bases, leaving 8 bases of the junction unmatched. The CDR3 covers 16 residues.